The source of this T cell receptor beta chain is a study of beta chain features in type 1 diabetes. Reverse transcription of all isolated RNA meant that expressed TCRB transcripts were sequenced. This table comes from immunoSEQ multiplex PCR, and its TCRdb copy is limited to in-frame clones, with some not included. The sample carries some 360,000 clones, around a fifth recorded once. Donors underwent one heparinised blood draw, about 120 mL on average. CD4+ naive, central memory, regulatory and stem cell-like memory cells were sorted via CD45RO/CCR7/CD25/CD127/CD95/CD27. Purities in excess of 95% were seen in all sorted populations. The ends were cut back, 1 base at V and 0 bases at J, with 10 bases in the middle. CDR1 and CDR2 from the germline V gene are SGHTA and FQGNSA. The CDR3 covers 15 residues.

This TCR derives from a woman aged 18-29 years in good health. The specimen was naive CD4+ T cells from blood. V gene TRBV7-2 combines with J gene TRBJ2-7, with D maybe TRBD1 (6 bases). CDR3: CASSLDRALSYEQYF. The CDR3, as DNA: TGTGCCAGCAGCTTAGACAGGGCACTCTCCTACGAGCAGTACTTC. Looking up the rest from reference TRBV7-2 and TRBJ2-7 gives the full variable domain: GAGVSQSPSNKVTEKGKDVELRCDPISGHTALYWYRQSLGQGLEFLIYFQGNSAPDKSGLPSDRFSAERTGGSVSTLTIQRTQQEDSAVYLCASSLDRALSYEQYFGPGTRLTVT.